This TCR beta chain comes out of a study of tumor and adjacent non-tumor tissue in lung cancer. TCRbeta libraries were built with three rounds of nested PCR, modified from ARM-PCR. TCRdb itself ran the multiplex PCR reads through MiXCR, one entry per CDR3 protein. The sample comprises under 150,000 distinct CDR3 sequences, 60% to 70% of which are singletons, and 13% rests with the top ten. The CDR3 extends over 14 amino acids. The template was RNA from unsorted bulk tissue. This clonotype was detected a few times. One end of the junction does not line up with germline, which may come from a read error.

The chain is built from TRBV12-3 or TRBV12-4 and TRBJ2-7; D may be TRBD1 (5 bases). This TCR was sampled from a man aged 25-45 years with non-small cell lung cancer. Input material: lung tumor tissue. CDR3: CASRLGLPPYEQYF. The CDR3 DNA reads TGTGCCAGTAGGTTGGGGCTGCCCCCTTACGAGCAGTATTTC.